A single sample is the source of the 25 T cell receptor beta chains below, sequenced in a study of cytomegalovirus exposure and HLA in healthy donors (dated by TCRdb to the late 2010s). The receptor library was made with the immunoSEQ multiplex PCR assay. For the multiplex PCR, a mixture combining 60 forward primers for TCR Vbeta segments and 13 reverse primers for TCR Jbeta segments was used. TCRdb mirrors the immuneACCESS table, restricted to in-frame sequences. Some clones are absent from its copies; in checked studies, under half trace to an unresolved V gene, and the reason for the others is unknown. A total of approximately 170,000 clones appear in this sample, approximately 81% of them only once. The ten largest clones take up 1% of the sample. The sample taken for sequencing was PBMCs. Receptor source: a boy between 2 and 10 years old in good health and CMV-seronegative.

The rearrangement joins TRBV18 to TRBJ2-7, with D possibly being TRBD2 (7 bases). The CDR3 sequence is 16 residues long. Trimming stripped 6 bases from V and 3 bases from J, with 21 bases between. Germline CDR1 reads KGHSH; CDR2 reads LQKENI. The CDR3 DNA reads as TGTGCCAGCTCCCGGGGGGACAACGCAATTCACTACGAGCAGTACGTC. This encodes CASSRGDNAIHYEQYV.

The chain couples TRBV6-6 to TRBJ2-1, with D possibly matching TRBD1 (6 bases). There are 15 residues in the CDR3. Germline V gives CDR1 MNHNY, CDR2 SVGAGI (reference sequence). Trimming shortened V by 8 bases and J by 2 bases, and 16 bases separated the two germline ends. DNA for the CDR3: TGTGCCAGCTTCCCAGGGGCAGGGCCCTACAATGAGCAGTTCTTC. Protein sequence: CASFPGAGPYNEQFF.

This chain uses TRBV5-5 with TRBJ2-2, with 12 nucleotides matching TRBD1. Germline V gene data show CDR1 as SGHKS and CDR2 as YYEKEE (reference sequence). Unmatched junction bases numbered 5, after V lost 4 bases and J lost 4 bases. The CDR3 sequence is 16 residues long. CDR3 sequence reads: CASSPGTGGRTGELFF. CDR3 bases: TGTGCCAGCAGCCCCGGGACAGGGGGCCGCACCGGGGAGCTGTTTTTT.

A single count supports this clone. CDR3 region: CASNRQGANTGELFF. The CDR3 nucleotides read TGTGCCAGCAATCGACAGGGGGCTAACACCGGGGAGCTGTTTTTT. V is TRBV5-6 and J is TRBJ2-2; 10 nucleotides match TRBD1. CDR3 length equals 15 residues. Germline loops: CDR1 SGHDT, CDR2 YYEEEE. V shed 6 bases and J 2 bases; nucleotides not matched to a gene: 4.

This chain joins TRBV29-1 and TRBJ1-4; 8 bases match TRBD1. The V gene end was trimmed by 3 bases and the J gene end by 10 bases; junction bases not matched to a gene: 7. CDR3 length equals 13 residues. Germline V gives CDR1 SQVTM, CDR2 ANQGSEA. CDR3 bases: TGCAGCGTTGAGGCGTTAACAGGGGGAAAACTGTTTTTT. Its translation: CSVEALTGGKLFF.

The chain carries TRBV18 and TRBJ2-2, with D possibly TRBD1 on 5 matching bases. This CDR3 comprises 15 residues. Deletions cut 6 bases from V and 0 bases from J, with 11 bases between. CDR1 and CDR2 (germline): KGHSH, LQKENI. This chain's CDR3 is CASSPRASNTGELFF. The CDR3 DNA reads TGTGCCAGCTCGCCCAGGGCGTCGAACACCGGGGAGCTGTTTTTT.

The chain links TRBV28 to TRBJ1-2, with a possible D match to TRBD1 (5 bases). This CDR3 comprises 14 residues. From germline, CDR1 is MDHEN and CDR2 SYDVKM. The V end was cut by 4 bases, the J end by 4 bases, with 13 bases between. CDR3 protein: CASSSRVPSYGYTF. CDR3 coding DNA: TGTGCCAGCAGTTCCAGGGTCCCCAGCTATGGCTACACCTTC.

The V and J genes are TRBV5-1 and TRBJ1-2; 7 bases align to TRBD1. The germline V gene encodes CDR1 SGHRS and CDR2 YFSETQ. Trimming removed 4 bases from V and 2 bases from J; junction bases left unmatched: 11. The CDR3 is 16 residues long. Here the CDR3 DNA reads TGCGCCAGCAGCCTGGCCGGGACAGCCCCCAACTATGGCTACACCTTC. Amino acid sequence: CASSLAGTAPNYGYTF.

This clone has only a few counts. The V call is TRBV4-1, the J call TRBJ2-1; D is perhaps TRBD1 (6 bases). V dropped 1 base and J dropped 0 bases, with 10 bases sitting between them. This CDR3 region has 16 residues. Germline CDR1 MGHRA, CDR2 YSYEKL. This chain's CDR3 is CASSQVDSLSYNEQFF. The DNA of the CDR3 is TGCGCCAGCAGCCAAGTGGACAGCCTCTCCTACAATGAGCAGTTCTTC.

This sequence joins TRBV11-2 and TRBJ2-1, with 10 bases identical to TRBD2. Germline CDR1 reads SGHAT; CDR2 reads FQNNGV. The CDR3 is made up of 17 amino acids. Trimming cost V 5 bases and J 4 bases; bases outside gene matches: 11. This chain's CDR3 is CASSLTRLAGLYNEQFF. The CDR3, as DNA: TGTGCCAGCAGCCTTACGAGACTAGCGGGTTTATACAATGAGCAGTTCTTC.

This CDR3 reads CASSLVGGWTDTQYF. The CDR3 DNA reads TGTGCCAGCAGCTTAGTTGGAGGGTGGACAGATACGCAGTATTTT. The chain uses TRBV13 and TRBJ2-3; perhaps TRBD2 as D (6 bases). The CDR3 extends over 15 amino acids. Germline loops: CDR1 PRHDT, CDR2 FYEKMQ (reference sequence). Trimming stripped 1 base from V and 3 bases from J, with 11 bases between.

In its sample, this clone was seen once. The chain is built from TRBV6-4 and TRBJ2-3, with D possibly matching TRBD1 (6 bases). Per the germline V gene, CDR1 is MRHNA and CDR2 is SNTAGT. The CDR3 loop spans 18 amino acids. The V gene lost 6 bases and the J gene lost 1 base, with 23 bases spanning the gap. Here the CDR3 DNA reads TGTGCCAGCAGGGACAGTCCCCGTTCGACCCAGGGCACAGATACGCAGTATTTT. It encodes CASRDSPRSTQGTDTQYF.

The J gene is TRBJ2-7, the V gene TRBV7-6; possibly TRBD2 for D (5 bases). This CDR3 is built from 15 residues. Germline V gene lookup returns CDR1 SGHVS and CDR2 FNYEAQ. V was shortened by 1 base and J by 5 bases, with 15 bases between the two germline ends. CDR3 in DNA: TGTGCCAGCAGCTTAGATGTAGCGCTTGTGGACGAGCAGTACTTC. It specifies CASSLDVALVDEQYF.

The chain joins TRBV18 to TRBJ2-2, with 8 bases matching TRBD1. The CDR3 length is 19 residues. Germline-derived CDR1 and CDR2 are KGHSH and LQKENI. V lost 1 base, J lost 0 bases, and 10 bases stayed unmatched. The CDR3 loop is CASSPLLPGGFANTGELFF. In DNA form, the CDR3 reads TGTGCCAGCTCACCACTTCTGCCAGGGGGCTTCGCGAACACCGGGGAGCTGTTTTTT.

This chain joins TRBV5-8 and TRBJ2-7; maybe TRBD1 (5 bases). The germline CDR1 and CDR2 sequences are SGHTS and YDEGEE. The ends were cut back, 2 bases at V and 0 bases at J, with 9 bases in the middle. The CDR3 contains 14 residues. DNA of the CDR3: TGTGCCAGCAGCTTCGGACACTCCTCCTACGAGCAGTACTTC. It is translated as CASSFGHSSYEQYF. Variable domain in full (rest from reference TRBV5-8 and TRBJ2-7): EAGVTQSPTHLIKTRGQQATLRCSPISGHTSVYWYQQALGLGLQFLLWYDEGEERNRGNFPPRFSGRQFPNYSSELNVNALELEDSALYLCASSFGHSSYEQYFGPGTRLTVT.

This clone was counted a few times. This sequence joins TRBV5-4 and TRBJ1-1; 7 positions agree with TRBD1. V trimming: 4 bases; J trimming: 4 bases; junction bases outside the gene matches: 4. Germline assignment: CDR1 SGHNT and CDR2 YYREEE (reference sequence). The CDR3 runs to 13 residues. The CDR3 DNA follows: TGTGCCAGCAGCCTCCCAGGGGGCACTGAAGCTTTCTTT. This encodes CASSLPGGTEAFF. Full variable domain (remainder filled in from reference TRBV5-4 and TRBJ1-1): ETGVTQSPTHLIKTRGQQVTLRCSSQSGHNTVSWYQQALGQGPQFIFQYYREEENGRGNFPPRFSGLQFPNYSSELNVNALELDDSALYLCASSLPGGTEAFFGQGTRLTVV.

This clone was recorded once. V and J are TRBV5-1 and TRBJ1-4; TRBD1 agrees at 8 bases. With 3 bases clipped from V and 6 bases from J, the junction kept 16 bases outside the gene matches. The CDR3 sequence is 18 residues long. In germline, CDR1 is SGHRS, CDR2 YFSETQ. CDR3 loop: CASSSGQGMKRVDEKLFF. DNA for the CDR3: TGCGCCAGCAGCTCCGGACAGGGCATGAAACGGGTTGATGAAAAACTGTTTTTT.

V gene TRBV28 combines with J gene TRBJ2-5, with D tentatively TRBD1 (6 bases). The assigned J gene may be wrong: the sequence end matches TRBJ2-7 better. Per the germline V gene, CDR1 is MDHEN and CDR2 is SYDVKM. The CDR3 length is 16 residues. CDR3 sequence: CASSLLGTRGSYEQYF. The DNA for the CDR3 is TGTGCCAGCAGTTTATTAGGGACCAGGGGATCCTACGAGCAGTACTTC.

The genes are TRBV4-1 and TRBJ1-1; weak D call: TRBD1 (6 bases). V lost 2 bases to trimming and J lost 2 bases, with 12 bases between them. This CDR3 has 15 amino acids. Germline CDR1 is MGHRA and CDR2 is YSYEKL. Written as DNA, the CDR3 is TGCGCCAGCAGCCAAACATGGGGGCTAAACACTGAAGCTTTCTTT. Its protein is CASSQTWGLNTEAFF.

The CDR3 DNA follows: TGCGCCAGCAGCTTGGGTTTCGGGGGTGAAGGCTACACCTTC. This codes for CASSLGFGGEGYTF. This chain joins TRBV5-1 and TRBJ1-2, with D possibly TRBD1 on 5 matching bases. The CDR3 sequence is 14 residues long. Germline CDR1 SGHRS, CDR2 YFSETQ. V was shortened by 0 bases and J by 8 bases, with 14 bases between the two germline ends.

The CDR3 loop reads CASSEAVLTRDSGEQYF. In DNA, the CDR3 is TGTGCCAGCAGTGAAGCGGTCCTCACCCGGGACAGCGGCGAGCAGTACTTC. The V and J genes are TRBV6-1 and TRBJ2-7, with 7 bases matching TRBD1. Germline assignment: CDR1 MNHNS and CDR2 SASEGT. The CDR3 extends over 17 amino acids. V lost 0 bases and J lost 6; bases outside the gene matches: 14.

The chain couples TRBV28 to TRBJ2-3, with D perhaps TRBD2 (6 bases). There are 16 residues in the CDR3. Germline loops: CDR1 MDHEN, CDR2 SYDVKM. Between the trimmed V and J ends, which lost 6 bases and 3 bases, there was a span of 19 bases. CDR3: CASRSTGTLKTDTQYF. CDR3 in DNA: TGTGCCAGCAGATCGACCGGGACTCTAAAGACAGATACGCAGTATTTT.

The rearrangement links TRBV30 to TRBJ2-5; D possibly corresponds to TRBD2 (6 bases). Looked up from germline, CDR1 is GTSNPN and CDR2 is SVGIG (reference sequence). Deletions cut 0 bases from V and 10 bases from J, with 12 bases between. The CDR3 contains 12 residues. CDR3 residues: CAWSVGLASQYF. The CDR3 bases are TGTGCCTGGAGTGTCGGGCTAGCGAGCCAGTACTTC.

The chain combines TRBV28 with TRBJ1-2; TRBD1 matches at 7 bases. Trimming took 5 bases from V and 1 from J; bases not matched to a gene: 4. Germline V CDR1 and CDR2: MDHEN, SYDVKM. The CDR3 contains 14 residues. The CDR3 bases are TGTGCCAGCAGTCTGGGACAGAATAACTATGGCTACACCTTC. This translates into CASSLGQNNYGYTF.

The V and J genes are TRBV28 and TRBJ2-1, with D tentatively TRBD2 (6 bases). Germline assignment: CDR1 MDHEN and CDR2 SYDVKM. The length of the CDR3 is 14 residues. V lost 5 bases and J 6 bases, leaving 14 bases between the germline ends. CDR3 residues: CASSTTGGSNEQFF. The CDR3 bases are TGTGCCAGCAGTACGACCGGGGGATCCAATGAGCAGTTCTTC.